Shown below are 21 T cell receptor beta chains from a single sample sequenced in a study of T-cell memory formation after mild COVID-19. MiXCR, run by TCRdb on the 5' RACE reads, gives a single entry per CDR3 protein. The table has fewer than 450,000 distinct CDR3 sequences, approximately 24% seen once; the top ten hold roughly 9.7%. Sequences were obtained from PBMCs or a T cell subset sorted from them (not recorded which). Source of these receptors: an adult woman who had mild COVID-19 (a few samples of this study predate the infection). Cell type and time point are not known.

This clonotype was seen a handful of times. The CDR3 spells CASSHIAGARADTQYF. CDR3 sequence (DNA): TGTGCCAGCAGCCACATAGCGGGAGCTCGCGCAGATACGCAGTATTTT. This chain uses TRBV11-3 with TRBJ2-3; 9 bases agree with TRBD2. This CDR3 comprises 16 residues. The V gene end was trimmed by 5 bases and the J gene end by 4 bases; junction bases not matched to a gene: 10. From germline, CDR1 is SGHNT and CDR2 YENEEA.

CDR3 residues: CASSLPWSNEQFF. The CDR3 coding sequence is TGTGCCAGCAGCCTCCCCTGGTCCAATGAGCAGTTCTTC. The chain uses TRBV3-1 and TRBJ2-1, with unresolved D. The CDR3 spans 13 residues. CDR1 and CDR2 from the germline V gene are LGHDT and YNNKEL (reference sequence). Trimming left V 4 bases short and J 6 bases short, with 10 bases between.

This clonotype came up many times. The chain uses TRBV4-3 and TRBJ2-6, with TRBD1 as a possible D gene (5 bases). CDR1 and CDR2 (germline): LGHNA, YSLEER. Deletions cut 0 bases from V and 4 bases from J, with 13 bases between. The CDR3 is 17 residues long. Written as DNA, the CDR3 is TGCGCCAGCAGCCAAGATCATTTAAGGACAGGGGCCAACGTCCTGACTTTC. It encodes CASSQDHLRTGANVLTF.

This clonotype was picked up a small number of times. The chain carries TRBV5-1 and TRBJ2-1; TRBD2 matches at 9 bases. V gave up 4 bases and J gave up 9 bases; unmatched junction bases: 11. Per germline, CDR1 SGHRS and CDR2 YFSETQ. The CDR3 runs to 15 residues. The DNA for the CDR3 is TGCGCCAGCAGCACCTCTAGCGGGACTCTCCTTGAGCAGTTCTTC. Residues: CASSTSSGTLLEQFF.

Only a few counts were recorded for this clonotype. CDR3 region: CASSYSPAQETQYF. CDR3 in DNA: TGTGCCAGCAGTTACTCGCCGGCACAAGAGACCCAGTACTTC. This chain joins TRBV6-5 and TRBJ2-5; D gene uncertain. Germline values: CDR1 MNHEY, CDR2 SVGAGI. The V end was cut by 0 bases, the J end by 2 bases, with 7 bases between. This CDR3 is 14 amino acids long.

The table lists this clonotype with a few counts. The CDR3 DNA reads as TGCGCCAGCAGGGACAGTGGGGGCAATGAGCAGTTCTTC. This codes for CASRDSGGNEQFF. This chain links TRBV5-1 with TRBJ2-1; the D gene is possibly TRBD1 (6 bases). This CDR3 spans 13 amino acids. Germline V gives CDR1 SGHRS, CDR2 YFSETQ. The V gene lost 5 bases and the J gene lost 6 bases, with 12 bases spanning the gap.

This sequence joins TRBV9 and TRBJ2-5; 9 positions agree with TRBD2. CDR1 is SGDLS, CDR2 YYNGEE, per germline. V trimming: 4 bases; J trimming: 5 bases; junction bases outside the gene matches: 9. This CDR3 spans 15 amino acids. CDR3 residues: CASSPRDSGRETQYF. In DNA form, the CDR3 reads TGTGCCAGCAGCCCACGGGACAGCGGGAGGGAGACCCAGTACTTC. Full variable domain (remainder filled in from reference TRBV9 and TRBJ2-5): DSGVTQTPKHLITATGQRVTLRCSPRSGDLSVYWYQQSLDQGLQFLIQYYNGEERAKGNILERFSAQQFPDLHSELNLSSLELGDSALYFCASSPRDSGRETQYFGPGTRLLVL.

This chain connects TRBV7-2 to TRBJ2-5; the match to TRBD2 covers 16 bases. Trimming at V came to 5 bases and at J to 6 bases, leaving 9 bases not matched to a gene. The CDR3 has 17 residues. CDR1 SGHTA and CDR2 FQGNSA come from the germline V gene. CDR3 bases: TGTGCCAGCAGCCCGGGACTAGCGGGGGGGCTAGTGAAGACCCAGTACTTC. Protein: CASSPGLAGGLVKTQYF.

The chain combines TRBV4-1 with TRBJ1-1; perhaps TRBD1 as D (6 bases). This CDR3 is built from 16 residues. Per the germline V gene, CDR1 is MGHRA and CDR2 is YSYEKL. Trimming took off 6 bases at V and 1 base at J, with 18 bases between the two ends. The CDR3 region is CASSRTTGTGNTEAFF. The CDR3 DNA reads TGCGCCAGCAGTCGCACCACAGGGACGGGGAACACTGAAGCTTTCTTT.

This clonotype showed up just a few times. The chain links TRBV2 to TRBJ2-3; D remains ambiguous. The V gene's germline CDR1 is SNHLY and CDR2 FYNNEI. The CDR3 loop spans 11 amino acids. Trimming removed 3 bases from V and 9 bases from J, with 7 bases in between. The DNA for the CDR3 is TGTGCCAGCAGTGAGGTACTAACGCAGTATTTT. Protein: CASSEVLTQYF.

There are a few counts of this clonotype. The chain combines TRBV6-5 with TRBJ2-1, with 7 bases lining up with TRBD2. Trimming at V came to 4 bases and at J to 2 bases, leaving 5 bases not matched to a gene. The CDR3 has 15 residues. Germline V gene sequence: CDR1 MNHEY, CDR2 SVGAGI. The CDR3 coding sequence is TGTGCCAGCAGTTCCACTAGCGAGCCCTACAATGAGCAGTTCTTC. It encodes CASSSTSEPYNEQFF.

The chain has TRBV27 and TRBJ2-2; tentative D call: TRBD2 (6 bases). CDR1 MNHEY and CDR2 SMNVEV come from the germline V gene (reference sequence). This CDR3 is built from 16 residues. The germline V and J ends were trimmed by 3 bases and 3 bases, with 14 bases remaining between them. The DNA for the CDR3 is TGTGCCAGCAGTTTCCTCACGGGGGTCGACACCGGGGAGCTGTTTTTT. Translated: CASSFLTGVDTGELFF.

The V call is TRBV3-1, the J call TRBJ2-5; 11 bases are shared with TRBD2. The CDR3 loop spans 17 amino acids. V shed 0 bases and J 4 bases; nucleotides not matched to a gene: 7. Germline CDR1 reads LGHDT; CDR2 reads YNNKEL (reference sequence). The CDR3 coding sequence is TGTGCCAGCAGCCAAGAAAGGCTAGCGGGAGGAGTAGAGACCCAGTACTTC. This gives the protein CASSQERLAGGVETQYF.

This clonotype was detected only a few times. The CDR3: CASSIPGGGQPQHF. CDR3 in DNA: TGTGCCAGTAGTATTCCAGGGGGAGGACAGCCCCAGCATTTT. The chain carries TRBV19 and TRBJ1-5, with TRBD1 matching over 7 bases. The trim removed 3 bases at V and 7 bases at J, leaving 6 bases unmatched. The CDR3 has 14 residues. The V gene's germline CDR1 is LNHDA and CDR2 SQIVND (reference sequence).

This clonotype was observed a single time. CDR3 residues: CASSEGVRETQYF. In DNA, the CDR3 is TGTGCCAGCAGTGAGGGGGTGAGAGAGACCCAGTACTTC. The genes are TRBV6-1 and TRBJ2-5, with D tentatively TRBD1 or TRBD2 (5 bases each). V lost 3 bases, J lost 4 bases, and 9 bases lay in between. CDR3 length: 13 residues. CDR1 is MNHNS and CDR2 is SASEGT in the germline V gene.

This clonotype was counted between two and nine times. The V and J genes are TRBV20-1 and TRBJ1-5; D remains ambiguous. This CDR3 is 14 amino acids long. CDR1 and CDR2 from the germline V gene are DFQATT and SNEGSKA (reference sequence). The V end was cut by 3 bases, the J end by 5 bases, with 14 bases between. CDR3 residues: CSASRGLVDQPQHF. The CDR3 coding sequence is TGCAGTGCTAGCCGAGGGCTGGTGGATCAGCCCCAGCATTTT.

The table lists this clonotype with a few counts. This CDR3 reads CASSVQAGAVGYEQYF. CDR3 DNA: TGTGCCAGCAGCGTACAAGCGGGGGCGGTTGGCTACGAGCAGTACTTC. The J gene is TRBJ2-7, the V gene TRBV9, with 8 positions matching TRBD2. Trimming took 1 base from V and 3 from J; bases not matched to a gene: 9. Germline CDR1 SGDLS, CDR2 YYNGEE. The CDR3 totals 16 residues.

This clonotype was found a few times. The chain uses TRBV6-1 and TRBJ2-7; 7 positions match TRBD1. CDR1 and CDR2 (germline): MNHNS, SASEGT. This CDR3 has 13 residues. J lost 2 bases, V lost 8 bases, and 6 bases had no gene match. CDR3 loop: CASAFGTAYEQYF. The CDR3 coding sequence is TGTGCCAGCGCTTTTGGGACAGCCTACGAGCAGTACTTC.

This clonotype occurred a few times. The chain combines TRBV15 with TRBJ2-7; no reliable D call. The V end was cut by 6 bases, the J end by 0 bases, with 12 bases between. The CDR3 consists of 14 residues. Germline-derived CDR1 and CDR2 are LNHNV and YYDKDF (reference sequence). CDR3 nucleotides: TGTGCCACCAGTTCTTCTAAGCACTCCTACGAGCAGTACTTC. Protein product: CATSSSKHSYEQYF.

The sample holds a few counts of this clonotype. V gene TRBV5-1 combines with J gene TRBJ2-3; 12 positions match TRBD1. The germline V gene encodes CDR1 SGHRS and CDR2 YFSETQ. The CDR3 length is 16 residues. The V segment lost 4 bases and the J segment 5 bases; nucleotides outside the gene matches: 8. DNA of the CDR3: TGCGCCAGCAGCCCCATTGGGACAGGGGGCATAGATACGCAGTATTTT. Translated: CASSPIGTGGIDTQYF.

This clonotype was seen a handful of times. The chain recombines TRBV15 with TRBJ2-3; 7 positions match TRBD1. V trimming: 5 bases; J trimming: 2 bases; junction bases outside the gene matches: 4. Germline V lookup: CDR1 LNHNV, CDR2 YYDKDF (reference sequence). This CDR3 contains 14 residues. The CDR3 here is CATSGDRDTDTQYF. The CDR3 nucleotides are TGTGCCACCAGCGGCGACAGGGACACAGATACGCAGTATTTT.